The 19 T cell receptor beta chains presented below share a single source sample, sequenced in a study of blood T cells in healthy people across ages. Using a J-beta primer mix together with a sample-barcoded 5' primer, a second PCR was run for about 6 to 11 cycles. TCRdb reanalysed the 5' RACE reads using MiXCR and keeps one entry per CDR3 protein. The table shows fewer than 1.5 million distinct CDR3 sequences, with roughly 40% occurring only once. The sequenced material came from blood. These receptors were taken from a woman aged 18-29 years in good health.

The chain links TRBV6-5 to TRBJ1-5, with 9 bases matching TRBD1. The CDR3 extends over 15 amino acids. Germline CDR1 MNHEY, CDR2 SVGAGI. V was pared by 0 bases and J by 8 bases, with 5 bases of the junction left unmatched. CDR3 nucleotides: TGTGCCAGCAGTTACTCTGGGACAGGGTTGGAGCCCCAGCATTTT. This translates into CASSYSGTGLEPQHF.

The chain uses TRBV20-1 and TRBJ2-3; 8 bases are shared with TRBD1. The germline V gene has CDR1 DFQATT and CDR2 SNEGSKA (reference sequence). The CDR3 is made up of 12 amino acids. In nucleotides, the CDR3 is TGCAGGCCAGGCAGGGGGCCAGATACGCAGTATTTT. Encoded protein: CRPGRGPDTQYF.

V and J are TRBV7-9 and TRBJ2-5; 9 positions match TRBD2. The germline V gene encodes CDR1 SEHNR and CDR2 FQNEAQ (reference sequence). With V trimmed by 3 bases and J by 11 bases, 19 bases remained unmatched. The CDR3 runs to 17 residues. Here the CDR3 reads CASSFDPTGLATDEQYF. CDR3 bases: TGTGCCAGCAGCTTCGATCCTACCGGACTAGCGACCGATGAGCAGTACTTC.

Written as DNA, the CDR3 is TGTGCCAGCAGCTTAGGACAGGGGGGGTCCACCACCTCAGATACGCAGTATTTT. Encoded protein: CASSLGQGGSTTSDTQYF. The J gene is TRBJ2-3, the V gene TRBV9, with 10 nucleotides matching TRBD1. V gave up 4 bases and J gave up 4 bases; unmatched junction bases: 15. CDR1 is SGDLS and CDR2 is YYNGEE in the germline V gene. This CDR3 has 18 residues. Filled out from reference TRBV9 and TRBJ2-3, the complete variable domain reads DSGVTQTPKHLITATGQRVTLRCSPRSGDLSVYWYQQSLDQGLQFLIQYYNGEERAKGNILERFSAQQFPDLHSELNLSSLELGDSALYFCASSLGQGGSTTSDTQYFGPGTRLTVL.

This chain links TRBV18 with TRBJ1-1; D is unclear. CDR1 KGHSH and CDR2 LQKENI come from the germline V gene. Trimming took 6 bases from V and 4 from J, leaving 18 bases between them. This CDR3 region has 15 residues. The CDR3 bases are TGTGCCAGCTCCTCTCAGTCTGGGGAAGGCACTGAAGCTTTCTTT. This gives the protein CASSSQSGEGTEAFF.

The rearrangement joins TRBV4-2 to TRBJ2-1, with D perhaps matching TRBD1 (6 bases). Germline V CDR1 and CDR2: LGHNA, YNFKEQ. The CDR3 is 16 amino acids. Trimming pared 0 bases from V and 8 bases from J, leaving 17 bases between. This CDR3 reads CASSQELSRGFDEQFF. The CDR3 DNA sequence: TGTGCCAGCAGCCAAGAACTCAGCAGGGGTTTCGATGAGCAGTTCTTC.

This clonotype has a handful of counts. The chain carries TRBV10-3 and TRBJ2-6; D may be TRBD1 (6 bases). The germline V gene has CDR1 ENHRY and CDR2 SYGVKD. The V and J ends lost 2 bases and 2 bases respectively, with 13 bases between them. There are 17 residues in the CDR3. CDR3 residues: CAISEMLGATGANVLTF. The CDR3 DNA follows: TGTGCCATCAGTGAGATGCTGGGGGCAACTGGGGCCAACGTCCTGACTTTC.

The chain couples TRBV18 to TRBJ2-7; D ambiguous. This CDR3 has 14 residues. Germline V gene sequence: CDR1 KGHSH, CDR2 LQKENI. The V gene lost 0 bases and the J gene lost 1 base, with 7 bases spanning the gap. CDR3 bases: TGTGCCAGCTCACCACCGTACAGATCCTACGAGCAGTACTTC. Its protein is CASSPPYRSYEQYF.

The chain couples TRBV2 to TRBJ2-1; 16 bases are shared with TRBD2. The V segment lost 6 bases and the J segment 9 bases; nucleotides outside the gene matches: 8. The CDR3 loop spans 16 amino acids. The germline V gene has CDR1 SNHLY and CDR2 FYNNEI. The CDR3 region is CASRSPGLAGGSEQFF. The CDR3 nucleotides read TGTGCCAGCAGGTCCCCGGGACTAGCGGGAGGGAGTGAGCAGTTCTTC.

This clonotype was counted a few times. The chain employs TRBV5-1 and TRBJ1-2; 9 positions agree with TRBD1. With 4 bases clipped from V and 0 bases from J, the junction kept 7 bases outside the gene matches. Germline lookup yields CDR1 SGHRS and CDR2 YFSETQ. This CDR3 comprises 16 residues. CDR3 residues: CASSAGTGYANYGYTF. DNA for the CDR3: TGCGCCAGCAGCGCCGGGACAGGGTACGCTAACTATGGCTACACCTTC.

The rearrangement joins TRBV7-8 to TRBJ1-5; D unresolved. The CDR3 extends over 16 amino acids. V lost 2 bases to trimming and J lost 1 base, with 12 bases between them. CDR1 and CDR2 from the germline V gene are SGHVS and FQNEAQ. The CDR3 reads CASSLRAGLSNQPQHF. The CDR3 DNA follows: TGTGCCAGCAGCTTACGAGCGGGCTTAAGCAATCAGCCCCAGCATTTT.

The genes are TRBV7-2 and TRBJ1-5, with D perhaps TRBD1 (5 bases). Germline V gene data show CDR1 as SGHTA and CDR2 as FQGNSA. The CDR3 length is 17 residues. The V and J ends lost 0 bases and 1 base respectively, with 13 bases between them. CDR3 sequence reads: CASSLALGGVSNQPQHF. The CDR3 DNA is TGTGCCAGCAGCTTAGCTTTGGGGGGAGTAAGCAATCAGCCCCAGCATTTT.

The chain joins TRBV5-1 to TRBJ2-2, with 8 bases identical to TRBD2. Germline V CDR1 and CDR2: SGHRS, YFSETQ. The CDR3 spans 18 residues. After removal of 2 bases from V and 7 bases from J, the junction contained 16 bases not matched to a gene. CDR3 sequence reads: CASSLSGGAGSLYGELFF. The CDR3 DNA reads TGCGCCAGCAGCTTAAGCGGGGGAGCGGGGAGCCTATACGGGGAGCTGTTTTTT.

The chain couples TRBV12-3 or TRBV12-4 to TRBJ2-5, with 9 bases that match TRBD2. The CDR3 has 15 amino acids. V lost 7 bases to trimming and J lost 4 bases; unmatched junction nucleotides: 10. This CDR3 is CASTPTGTSRETQYF. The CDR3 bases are TGTGCCAGCACCCCAACCGGGACTAGCAGAGAGACCCAGTACTTC.

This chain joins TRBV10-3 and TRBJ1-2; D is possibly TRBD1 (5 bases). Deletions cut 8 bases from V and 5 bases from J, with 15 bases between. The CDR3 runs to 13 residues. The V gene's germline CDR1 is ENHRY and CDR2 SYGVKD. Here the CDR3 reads CAIGAGLGYGYTF. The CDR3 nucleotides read TGTGCCATCGGGGCAGGGCTTGGGTATGGCTACACCTTC.

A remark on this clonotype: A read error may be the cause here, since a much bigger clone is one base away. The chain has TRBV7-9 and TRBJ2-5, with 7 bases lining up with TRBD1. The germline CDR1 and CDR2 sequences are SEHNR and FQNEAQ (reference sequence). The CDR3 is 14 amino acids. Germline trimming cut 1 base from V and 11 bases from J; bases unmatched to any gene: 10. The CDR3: CASSLGDRVYVQYF. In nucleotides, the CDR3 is TGTGCCAGCAGCTTAGGTGACAGGGTCTACGTGCAGTACTTC.

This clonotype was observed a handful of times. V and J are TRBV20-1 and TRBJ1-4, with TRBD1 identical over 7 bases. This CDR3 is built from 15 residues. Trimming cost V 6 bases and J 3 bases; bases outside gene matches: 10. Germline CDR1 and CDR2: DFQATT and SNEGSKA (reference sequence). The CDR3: CSAPNRGRANEKLFF. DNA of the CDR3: TGCAGTGCACCAAACAGGGGTCGGGCTAATGAAAAACTGTTTTTT.

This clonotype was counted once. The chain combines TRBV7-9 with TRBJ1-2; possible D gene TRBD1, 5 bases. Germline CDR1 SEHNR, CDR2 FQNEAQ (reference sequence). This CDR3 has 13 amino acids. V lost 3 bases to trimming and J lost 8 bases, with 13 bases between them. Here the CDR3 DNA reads TGTGCCAGCAGCTTCCAGCAGGGTGGCGGCTACACCTTC. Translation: CASSFQQGGGYTF.

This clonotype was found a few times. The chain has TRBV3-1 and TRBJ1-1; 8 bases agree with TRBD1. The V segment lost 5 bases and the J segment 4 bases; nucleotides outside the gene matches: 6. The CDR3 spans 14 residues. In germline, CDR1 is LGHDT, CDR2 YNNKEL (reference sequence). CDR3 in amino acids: CASSMTGVGTEAFF. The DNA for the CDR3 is TGTGCCAGCAGCATGACAGGGGTCGGCACTGAAGCTTTCTTT.